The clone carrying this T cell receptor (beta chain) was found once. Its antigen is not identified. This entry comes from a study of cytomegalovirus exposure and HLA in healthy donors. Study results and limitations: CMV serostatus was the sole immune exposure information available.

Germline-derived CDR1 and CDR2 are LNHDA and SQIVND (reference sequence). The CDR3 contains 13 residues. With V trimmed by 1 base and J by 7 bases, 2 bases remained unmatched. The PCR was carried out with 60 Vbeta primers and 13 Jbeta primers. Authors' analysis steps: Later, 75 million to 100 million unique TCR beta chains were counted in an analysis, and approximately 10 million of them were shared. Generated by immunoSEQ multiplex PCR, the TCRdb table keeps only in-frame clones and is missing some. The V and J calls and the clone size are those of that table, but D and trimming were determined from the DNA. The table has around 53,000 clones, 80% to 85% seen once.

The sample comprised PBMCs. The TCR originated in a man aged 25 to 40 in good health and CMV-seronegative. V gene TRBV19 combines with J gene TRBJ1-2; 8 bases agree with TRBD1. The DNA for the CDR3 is TGTGCCAGTAGTATAGGACAGGGGCCTGGCTACACCTTC. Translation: CASSIGQGPGYTF.